This is a list of T cell receptor beta chains from one sample in a study of blood T cell repertoires in COVID-19. TCRdb's copy holds only in-frame clones and misses some; the assay was immunoSEQ multiplex PCR. The table includes approximately 80,000 clones, around 81% detected once. Sample: peripheral blood. These receptors all stem from a woman aged 65 to 85 with acute or convalescent COVID-19. CDR3s include the opening cysteine and the closing phenylalanine or tryptophan. The D gene is left open where the match is weak. Clone size appears in some rows only: once, few, many, or a class for an expanded clone.

TRBJ1-4 TRBV30 NA TRBD1 16 TGTGCCTGGAGTGCAGGGGGACCCGCAACTAATGAAAAACTGTTTTTT CAWSAGGPATNEKLFF
TRBJ1-4 TRBV7-8 NA NA 17 TGTGCCAGCAGCTTAGCGCCGGTCAACGGGGCTAATGAAAAACTGTTTTTT CASSLAPVNGANEKLFF
TRBJ2-2 TRBV5-1 NA NA 14 TGCGCCAGCAGCTTGGAAAGGGGCACCGGGGAGCTGTTTTTT CASSLERGTGELFF
TRBJ1-6 TRBV10-2 NA NA 14 TGCGCCAGCAGCCGAGTGGCTTGGAGTTCACCCCTCCACTTT CASSRVAWSSPLHF
TRBJ2-7 TRBV19 NA TRBD2 14 TGTGCCAGTAGTAATGGCCGGGAGGGCTACGAGCAGTACTTC CASSNGREGYEQYF
TRBJ2-1 TRBV6-1 NA TRBD2 14 TGTGCCAGCAGTGAGACTAGCGGAGACAATGAGCAGTTCTTC CASSETSGDNEQFF
TRBJ2-3 TRBV5-1 NA NA 15 TGCGCCAGCAGCTATACGGGACTCAGCACAGATACGCAGTATTTT CASSYTGLSTDTQYF
TRBJ2-3 TRBV28 NA TRBD2 14 TGTGCCAGCCAGACTAGCGGGGGAACAGATACGCAGTATTTT CASQTSGGTDTQYF
TRBJ2-7 TRBV27 NA TRBD1 14 TGTGCCAGCAGCTTTGGGACAGGGGGCTACGAGCAGTACTTC CASSFGTGGYEQYF
TRBJ2-1 TRBV6-2/TRBV6-3 NA TRBD2 17 TGTGCCAGCAGTTACTCGCCTAGCGGGGGGATTTACAATGAGCAGTTCTTC CASSYSPSGGIYNEQFF
TRBJ2-7 TRBV5-1 NA TRBD1 15 TGCGCCAGCAGCTTGGAGGGGGCGCGGGCCTACGAGCAGTACTTC CASSLEGARAYEQYF
TRBJ1-6 TRBV12-3/TRBV12-4 few NA 12 TGTGCCAGCAGTTCCGGGATTTCACCCCTCCACTTT CASSSGISPLHF
TRBJ1-2 TRBV13 NA NA 15 TGTGCCAGCAGCTTAGGTTATTTTGGGGGGAATGGCTACACCTTC CASSLGYFGGNGYTF
TRBJ1-6 TRBV5-1 few NA 14 TGCGCCAGCAGATCCAGGGGCGGGAATTCACCCCTCCACTTT CASRSRGGNSPLHF